This T cell receptor (beta chain) originates from a study of control samples from healthy donors and cancer patients. Repertoires were generated with immunoSEQ multiplex PCR, while TCRdb's copy carries only in-frame clones and drops some. The sample includes around 250,000 clones, roughly 87% of them seen just once. The V end was cut by 6 bases, the J end by 3 bases, with 5 bases between. From germline, CDR1 is SNHLY and CDR2 FYNNEI. The CDR3 totals 11 residues. V gene TRBV2 combines with J gene TRBJ1-1, with unresolved D. The sequenced material came from PBMCs. The clonotype was recovered from a woman aged 60-75 years with lung cancer. The CDR3: CASRYYTEAFF. The CDR3 DNA follows: TGTGCCAGCAGGTATTACACTGAAGCTTTCTTT.